The T cell receptor beta chain described here comes from a study of blood T cell repertoires in COVID-19. Assay used: immunoSEQ multiplex PCR; TCRdb lists only in-frame clones, some missing. The table includes 80,000 to 95,000 clones, 75% to 90% detected once. The V segment lost 1 base and the J segment 5 bases; nucleotides outside the gene matches: 7. This CDR3 region has 16 residues. Per germline, CDR1 LNHNV and CDR2 YYDKDF (reference sequence). This clone was counted a single time. The sample was peripheral blood. This TCR came from a woman in her 70s with acute or convalescent COVID-19. The V gene is TRBV15, the J gene TRBJ2-2; 7 bases fit TRBD2. The CDR3 loop is CATSRVSGAGTGELFF. The CDR3 DNA reads as TGTGCCACCAGCAGAGTGAGCGGGGCAGGAACCGGGGAGCTGTTTTTT.